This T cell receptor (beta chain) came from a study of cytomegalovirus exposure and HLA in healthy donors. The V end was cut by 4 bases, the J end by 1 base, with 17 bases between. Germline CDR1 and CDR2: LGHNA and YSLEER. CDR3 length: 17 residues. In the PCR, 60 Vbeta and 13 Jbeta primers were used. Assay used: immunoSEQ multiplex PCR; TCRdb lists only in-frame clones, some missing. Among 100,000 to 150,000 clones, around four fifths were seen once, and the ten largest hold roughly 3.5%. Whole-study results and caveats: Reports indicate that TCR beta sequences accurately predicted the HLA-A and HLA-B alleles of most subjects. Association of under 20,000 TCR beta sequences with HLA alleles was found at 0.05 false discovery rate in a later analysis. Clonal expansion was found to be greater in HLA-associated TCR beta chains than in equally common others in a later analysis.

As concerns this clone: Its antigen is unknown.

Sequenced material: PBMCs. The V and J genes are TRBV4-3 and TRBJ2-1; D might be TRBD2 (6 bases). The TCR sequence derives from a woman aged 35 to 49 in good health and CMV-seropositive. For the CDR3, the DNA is TGCGCCAGCAGCCCCTTCCTCGCTAGCGCGTCCTACAATGAGCAGTTCTTC. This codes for CASSPFLASASYNEQFF.